The 21 T cell receptor beta chains reported below all come from one sample, sequenced in a study of glioma-infiltrating T cells after dendritic cell vaccination. Sequenced by immunoSEQ multiplex PCR; TCRdb stores in-frame clones only, minus some. The sample holds more than 55,000 clones, 85% to 90% seen once. Time point meaning: after dendritic cell vaccination, including at tumor progression/relapse. This material consisted of blood, taken after dendritic cell vaccination. These receptor sequences come from a human donor with glioblastoma.

The chain combines TRBV23-1 with TRBJ1-4; D unresolved. TRBV23-1 falls under the ORF class, with uncertain function. V lost 4 bases to trimming and J lost 4 bases, with 4 bases between them. The CDR3 consists of 12 residues. The CDR3 is CASSLSNEKLFF. The CDR3 bases are TGCGCCAGCAGTCTCAGTAATGAAAAACTGTTTTTT.

This chain links TRBV19 with TRBJ2-1; 13 bases match TRBD2. Germline loops: CDR1 LNHDA, CDR2 SQIVND (reference sequence). This CDR3 spans 16 amino acids. V lost 5 bases, J lost 7 bases, and 8 bases stayed unmatched. The CDR3 sequence: CASSPWTSGGINEQFF. The CDR3, as DNA: TGTGCCAGTAGTCCGTGGACTAGCGGGGGCATAAATGAGCAGTTCTTC.

The chain has TRBV6-6 and TRBJ1-1; D is uncertain. Germline V gives CDR1 MNHNY, CDR2 SVGAGI (reference sequence). The CDR3 runs to 14 residues. V was shortened by 0 bases and J by 3 bases, with 8 bases between the two germline ends. The CDR3 DNA follows: TGTGCCAGCAGTTACTCGTACGGGGACACTGAAGCTTTCTTT. This sequence encodes CASSYSYGDTEAFF.

The genes are TRBV10-3 and TRBJ1-5, with a possible D match to TRBD1 (5 bases). This CDR3 region has 13 residues. The germline gives CDR1 ENHRY, CDR2 SYGVKD. Trimming shortened V by 6 bases and J by 7 bases, and 13 bases separated the two germline ends. The CDR3 protein is CAIRGQGGQPQHF. For the CDR3, the DNA is TGTGCCATCAGAGGCCAGGGAGGCCAGCCCCAGCATTTT.

This clone was detected only once. The chain recombines TRBV6-5 with TRBJ1-2, with TRBD1 as a possible D gene (5 bases). Trimming left V 2 bases short and J 7 bases short, with 14 bases between. This CDR3 contains 14 residues. CDR1 and CDR2 from the germline V gene are MNHEY and SVGAGI. CDR3 sequence (DNA): TGTGCCAGCAGTTACAACGCCAGGGTGGGTGGCTACACCTTC. Encoded protein: CASSYNARVGGYTF.

J is TRBJ2-7 and V is TRBV14; possibly TRBD2 for D (5 bases). With 4 bases removed from V and 10 bases from J, the gap between germline ends came to 14 bases. This CDR3 region has 12 residues. Germline lookup yields CDR1 SGHDN and CDR2 FVKESK. This chain's CDR3 is CASSPSNREQYF. The CDR3, as DNA: TGTGCCAGCAGCCCCTCCAACCGGGAACAGTACTTC. Full variable domain (rest looked up from reference TRBV14 and TRBJ2-7): EAGVTQFPSHSVIEKGQTVTLRCDPISGHDNLYWYRRVMGKEIKFLLHFVKESKQDESGMPNNRFLAERTGGTYSTLKVQPAELEDSGVYFCASSPSNREQYFGPGTRLTVT.

CDR3 sequence: CASTDFLPGLWETQYF. Here the CDR3 DNA reads TGTGCCAGCACCGATTTCCTTCCAGGGTTGTGGGAGACCCAGTACTTC. This chain uses TRBV6-6 with TRBJ2-5; D is perhaps TRBD1 (5 bases). V lost 7 bases and J 5 bases, leaving 23 bases between the germline ends. From germline, CDR1 is MNHNY and CDR2 SVGAGI (reference sequence). The CDR3 is 16 residues long.

The CDR3 DNA follows: TGTGCCAGTAGCACCTCACCAGTGCCGGGGTCACCCCTCCACTTT. It translates to CASSTSPVPGSPLHF. The gene calls are TRBV19 and TRBJ1-6; D is undetermined. V gave up 6 bases and J gave up 10 bases, with 19 bases separating them. Germline V gene data show CDR1 as LNHDA and CDR2 as SQIVND (reference sequence). This CDR3 spans 15 amino acids.

The rearrangement joins TRBV6-5 to TRBJ1-2; 8 bases line up with TRBD1. CDR3 length: 13 residues. J gave up 6 bases and V 6 bases, and 6 bases lay outside the gene matches. CDR1 is MNHEY, CDR2 SVGAGI, per germline. The CDR3 region has the DNA TGTGCCAGCAGCGTGGACAGGGTAGATGGCTACACCTTC. This codes for CASSVDRVDGYTF.

This chain joins TRBV13 and TRBJ2-3, with a possible D match to TRBD1 (5 bases). The CDR3 is 13 amino acids. CDR1 PRHDT and CDR2 FYEKMQ come from the germline V gene (reference sequence). Between the trimmed V and J ends, which lost 8 bases and 5 bases, there was a span of 14 bases. CDR3 in amino acids: CASQGFAGDTQYF. CDR3 coding DNA: TGTGCCAGCCAGGGTTTTGCAGGAGATACGCAGTATTTT.

This clone was observed a handful of times. The V call is TRBV7-2, the J call TRBJ2-1, with 8 bases fitting TRBD1. The CDR3 runs to 17 residues. CDR1 is SGHTA, CDR2 FQGNSA, per germline. V gave up 1 base and J gave up 7 bases; unmatched junction bases: 12. CDR3 sequence (DNA): TGTGCCAGCAGCTTAGGAGGTCGGCAGGGGGCTAGGAATGAGCAGTTCTTC. Its translation: CASSLGGRQGARNEQFF.

CDR3 nucleotides: TGTGCCAGCAGCAAAAGAAGGAGTTATAGCAATCAGCCCCAGCATTTT. It codes for CASSKRRSYSNQPQHF. V is TRBV21-1 and J is TRBJ1-5. TRBV21-1 corresponds to a pseudogene. CDR3 length equals 16 residues.

The DNA of the CDR3 is TGCGCCAGCAGACCCGGGACATACTACGAGCAGTACTTC. Translation: CASRPGTYYEQYF. V gene TRBV10-1 combines with J gene TRBJ2-7; weak D call: TRBD1 (6 bases). In germline, CDR1 is WNHNN, CDR2 SYGVQD (reference sequence). V was clipped by 6 bases and J by 3 bases, with 12 bases between them. This CDR3 is built from 13 residues.

This chain links TRBV25-1 with TRBJ1-2; TRBD1 matches 9 bases. The germline V gene has CDR1 MGHDK and CDR2 SYGVNS. With V trimmed by 4 bases and J by 3 bases, 12 bases remained unmatched. The CDR3 consists of 17 residues. The CDR3 here is CASSGTGGARGDYGYTF. The CDR3 nucleotides are TGTGCCAGCAGTGGAACAGGGGGCGCCAGGGGGGACTATGGCTACACCTTC.

The chain recombines TRBV7-2 with TRBJ2-1; tentatively, D is TRBD1 (6 bases). Germline lookup yields CDR1 SGHTA and CDR2 FQGNSA. The CDR3 sequence is 14 residues long. Trimming shortened V by 0 bases and J by 5 bases, and 8 bases separated the two germline ends. The CDR3 protein is CASSLAGANNEQFF. CDR3 bases: TGTGCCAGCAGCTTAGCGGGGGCGAACAATGAGCAGTTCTTC. The full variable domain, in which reference TRBV7-2 and TRBJ2-1 provide the parts outside the CDR3, is GAGVSQSPSNKVTEKGKDVELRCDPISGHTALYWYRQSLGQGLEFLIYFQGNSAPDKSGLPSDRFSAERTGGSVSTLTIQRTQQEDSAVYLCASSLAGANNEQFFGPGTRLTVL.

The CDR3 loop is CASSPNTGRRVAFF. Written as DNA, the CDR3 is TGTGCCAGCAGCCCCAACACCGGCAGGAGGGTCGCTTTCTTT. The V gene is TRBV11-2, the J gene TRBJ1-1, with D unresolved. This CDR3 has 14 residues. Germline V CDR1 and CDR2: SGHAT, FQNNGV. Trimming removed 5 bases at V and 11 bases at J, with 21 bases between.

The V and J genes are TRBV6-5 and TRBJ1-1; 12 bases agree with TRBD1. The germline V gene has CDR1 MNHEY and CDR2 SVGAGI. The CDR3 spans 16 residues. Trimming removed 2 bases from V and 6 bases from J; junction bases left unmatched: 7. The CDR3 reads CASSYGTGGYGAEAFF. Here the CDR3 DNA reads TGTGCCAGCAGTTACGGGACAGGGGGCTATGGCGCTGAAGCTTTCTTT.

The chain carries TRBV9 and TRBJ2-1; possibly TRBD2 for D (6 bases). The CDR3 is 14 residues long. Trimming stripped 1 base from V and 7 bases from J, with 12 bases between. Per the germline V gene, CDR1 is SGDLS and CDR2 is YYNGEE. This CDR3 reads CASSVPGGRNEQFF. Written as DNA, the CDR3 is TGTGCCAGCAGCGTACCCGGGGGTAGGAATGAGCAGTTCTTC.

The chain employs TRBV4-3 and TRBJ2-2; D remains unclear. The CDR3 totals 14 residues. The ends were cut back, 6 bases at V and 4 bases at J, with 12 bases in the middle. The V gene's germline CDR1 is LGHNA and CDR2 YSLEER. CDR3 sequence: CASSHIRGTGELFF. The CDR3 region has the DNA TGCGCCAGCAGTCACATACGTGGCACCGGGGAGCTGTTTTTT.

This sequence joins TRBV2 and TRBJ1-2; D is possibly TRBD1 (6 bases). Trimming took 3 bases from V and 0 from J, leaving 11 bases between them. Germline-derived CDR1 and CDR2 are SNHLY and FYNNEI. The CDR3 totals 15 residues. The CDR3 protein is CASSDRGQSNYGYTF. The DNA of the CDR3 is TGTGCCAGCAGTGATAGAGGACAGTCTAACTATGGCTACACCTTC.

The rearrangement uses TRBV7-2 and TRBJ2-7, with D possibly matching TRBD1 (6 bases). Germline V gene data show CDR1 as SGHTA and CDR2 as FQGNSA. V was trimmed by 1 base and J by 3 bases, leaving 13 bases between them. The CDR3 extends over 15 amino acids. As DNA, the CDR3 is TGTGCCAGCAGCTTAGAACAGGGATTGTGCTACGAGCAGTACTTC. Translation gives CASSLEQGLCYEQYF.